This TCR beta chain is drawn from a study of radiotherapy plus CTLA-4 blockade in lung cancer. The data were produced by immunoSEQ multiplex PCR, yet TCRdb's version contains in-frame clones alone and is incomplete. The sample gives fewer than 100,000 clones, 60% to 85% of which show up once; under 25% is in the top ten. Germline-derived CDR1 and CDR2 are SGDLS and YYNGEE. This CDR3 contains 16 residues. The V and J ends lost 4 bases and 4 bases, in that order; junction bases with no gene match: 9. This clone has only a few counts. This clonotype originated in a human donor with non-small cell lung cancer whose response to radiotherapy plus ipilimumab could not be evaluated. Some clones in this sample may be carry-over from other donors' samples. The sequenced sample was peripheral blood, obtained from a patient treated with radiotherapy plus ipilimumab. This rearrangement joins TRBV9 to TRBJ2-2, with 8 nucleotides matching TRBD2. CDR3 loop: CASSPGRAGATGELFF. For the CDR3, the DNA is TGTGCCAGCAGCCCTGGGCGAGCGGGGGCCACCGGGGAGCTGTTTTTT.